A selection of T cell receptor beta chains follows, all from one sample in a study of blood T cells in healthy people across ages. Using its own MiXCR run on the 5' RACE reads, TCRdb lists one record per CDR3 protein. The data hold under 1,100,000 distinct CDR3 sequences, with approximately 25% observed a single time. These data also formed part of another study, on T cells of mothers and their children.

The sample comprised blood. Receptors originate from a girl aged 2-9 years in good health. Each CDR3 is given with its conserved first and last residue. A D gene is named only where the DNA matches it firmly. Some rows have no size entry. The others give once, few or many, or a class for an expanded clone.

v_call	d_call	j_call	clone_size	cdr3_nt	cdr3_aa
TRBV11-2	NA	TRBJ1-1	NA	TGTGCCAGCAGCTTAGGTCTTGTCAGATCGAACACTGAAGCCTTCTTT	CASSLGLVRSNTEAFF
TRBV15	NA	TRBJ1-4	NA	TGTGCCACCAGCGGCGAGACGGCTACTAATGAAAAACTGTTTTTT	CATSGETATNEKLFF
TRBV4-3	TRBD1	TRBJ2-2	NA	TGCGCCAGCAGCCCAGGACAGGGCCCCGGGGAGCTGTTTTTT	CASSPGQGPGELFF
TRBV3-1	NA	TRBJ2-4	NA	TGTGCCAGCAGCCCAGAGACAAACATTCAGTACTTC	CASSPETNIQYF
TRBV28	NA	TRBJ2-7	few	TGTGCCAGCAGCCTCCAAAACCCCGAGCAGTACTTC	CASSLQNPEQYF
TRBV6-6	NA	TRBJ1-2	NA	TGTGCCAGCATATCGGAATATGGCTACACCTTC	CASISEYGYTF
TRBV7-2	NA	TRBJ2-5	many	TGTGCCAGCAGCACCCAGGGGCAGGGGGGATTTCAAGAGACCCAGTACTTC	CASSTQGQGGFQETQYF
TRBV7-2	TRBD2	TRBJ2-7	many	TGTGCCAGCAGTTTGGCGGGAGGGCCCCACGAGCAGTACTTC	CASSLAGGPHEQYF
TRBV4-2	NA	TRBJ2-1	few	TGTGCCAGCAGCCAAGAATTTGCGACTGGAGATGAGCAGTTCTTC	CASSQEFATGDEQFF
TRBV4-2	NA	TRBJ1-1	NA	TGTGCCAGCAGCCAAGATGGATGGTTGGGAACTGAAGCTTTCTTT	CASSQDGWLGTEAFF
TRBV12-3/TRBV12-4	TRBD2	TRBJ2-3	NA	TGTGCCAGCCAAATTAGCGGGAGGGAAGCAGATACGCAGTATTTT	CASQISGREADTQYF
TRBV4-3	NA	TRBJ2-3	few	TGCGCCAGCAGCCAAGGTGGGGGCAGCGGAGCCACAGATACGCAGTATTTT	CASSQGGGSGATDTQYF
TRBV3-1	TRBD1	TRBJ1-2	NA	TGTGCCAGCAGCCGGAATACGGACAGGGAATTCCCTTATGGCTACACCTTC	CASSRNTDREFPYGYTF
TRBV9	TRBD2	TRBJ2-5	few	TGTGCCAGCACCCTCTCTAGCGGACTACAAGAGACCCAGTACTTC	CASTLSSGLQETQYF
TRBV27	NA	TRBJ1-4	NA	TGTGCCAGCAGCCAACCCCCGGGAGAGGGAAGTGAAAAACTGTTTTTT	CASSQPPGEGSEKLFF
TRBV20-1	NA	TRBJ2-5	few	TGCAGTGCTAGAGTCCCGATGGGAGCGCAAGAGACCCAGTACTTC	CSARVPMGAQETQYF
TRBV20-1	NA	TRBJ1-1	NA	TGCAGTGCTAGACCGGGGGCGATAACTGAAGCTTTCTTT	CSARPGAITEAFF
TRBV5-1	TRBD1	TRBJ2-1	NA	TGCGCCACTACTGACAGGGGCAGTGTAGGTGAGCAGTTCTTC	CATTDRGSVGEQFF
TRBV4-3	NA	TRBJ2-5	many	TGCGCCAGCAGCGCGGATGTCGGGACCCGAGAGACCCAGTACTTC	CASSADVGTRETQYF
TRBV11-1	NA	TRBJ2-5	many	TGTGCCAGCAGCTTAAATTCGGAAGAGACCCAGTACTTC	CASSLNSEETQYF
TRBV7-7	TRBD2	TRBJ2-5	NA	TGTGCTAGCAGCTTAGGCGGGGGGCGCCCCTCTTCAGAGACCCAGTATTTC	CASSLGGGRPSSETQYF
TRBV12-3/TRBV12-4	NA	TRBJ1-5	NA	TGTGCCAGCAGTTCAGCCCCTTTCGGGCAGCCCCAGCATTTT	CASSSAPFGQPQHF
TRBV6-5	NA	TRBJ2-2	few	TGTGCCAGCAGTTACGAGAGGACTCTTTACACCGGGGAGCTGTTTTTT	CASSYERTLYTGELFF
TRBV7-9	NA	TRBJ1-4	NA	TGTGCCAGCAGCTTCGAAGAGTCTTTTTTCAGGCTGTTTTTT	CASSFEESFFRLFF
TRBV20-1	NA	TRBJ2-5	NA	TGCAGTGCTAACGACATACAGGAGACCCAGTGCTTC	CSANDIQETQCF
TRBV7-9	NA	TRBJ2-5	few	TGTGCCAGCAGCTTGGTGGGACTCCACAGGGAGACCCAGTACTTC	CASSLVGLHRETQYF
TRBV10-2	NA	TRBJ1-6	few	TGCGCCAGCCAATTGCCGACACAGGGTCATTCACCCCTCCACTTT	CASQLPTQGHSPLHF
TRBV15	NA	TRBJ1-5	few	TGTGCCACCAGCAGAGATCTTCAGCCCCAGCATTTT	CATSRDLQPQHF
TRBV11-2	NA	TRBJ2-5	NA	TGTGCCAGCAGCTTAGATGACCGTCTGACCCAGTACTTC	CASSLDDRLTQYF
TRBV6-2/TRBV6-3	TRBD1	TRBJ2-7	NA	TGTGCCAGCAGTTATAGAGGACAGGGGGTCAACGAGCAGTACTTC	CASSYRGQGVNEQYF
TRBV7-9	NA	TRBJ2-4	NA	TGTGCCAGCAGAAGGGACTCTGGCATTCAGTACTTC	CASRRDSGIQYF
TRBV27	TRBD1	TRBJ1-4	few	TGTGCCAGCACCTCCAATTGGGACAGCAATGAAAAACTGTTTTTT	CASTSNWDSNEKLFF
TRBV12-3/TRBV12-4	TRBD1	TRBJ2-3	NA	TGTGCCAGCAGTGTTTTTTCCGACAGGGGTGGAACAGATACGCAGTATTTT	CASSVFSDRGGTDTQYF
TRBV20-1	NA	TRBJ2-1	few	TGCAGTGCTAGAGATTTAAAGGGGGATTACAATGAGCAGTTCTTC	CSARDLKGDYNEQFF
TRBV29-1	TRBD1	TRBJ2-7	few	TGCAGCGGTCGACAGGGTATGTCCTACGAGCAGTGCTTC	CSGRQGMSYEQCF
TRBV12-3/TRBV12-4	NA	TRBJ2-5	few	TGTGCCAGCAGTGCCAAAAAGGGTCCAGAAGAGCAGTACTTC	CASSAKKGPEEQYF
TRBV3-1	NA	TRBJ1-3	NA	TGTGCCAGCAGCCAAGAGTCTGCAGTAGACACCATATATTTT	CASSQESAVDTIYF
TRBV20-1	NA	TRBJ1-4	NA	TGCAGTGCTGAACAGACAGCGACTAATGAAAAACTGTTTTTT	CSAEQTATNEKLFF
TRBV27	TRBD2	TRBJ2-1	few	TGTGCCAGCAGTTTGGGAGGGGTGGGAGAGTCCTACAATGAGCAGTTCTTC	CASSLGGVGESYNEQFF
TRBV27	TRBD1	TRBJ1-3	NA	TGTGCCAGCAGTTTATCCGGGGACAGCTACTCTGGAAACACCATATATTTT	CASSLSGDSYSGNTIYF
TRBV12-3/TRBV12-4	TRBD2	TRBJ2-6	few	TGTGCCAGCAGCCGGGGAGGGGAGGCAGGGGCCAACGTCCTGACTTTC	CASSRGGEAGANVLTF
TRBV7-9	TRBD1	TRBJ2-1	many	TGTGCCAGCAGCGGGCGACAGGGGAGCTCCTACAATGAGCAGTTCTTC	CASSGRQGSSYNEQFF
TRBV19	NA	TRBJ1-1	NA	TGTGCCAGTAGGGCCTACCAGGGGACCTTTGCAACTGAAGCTTTCTTT	CASRAYQGTFATEAFF
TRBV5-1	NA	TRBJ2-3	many	TGCGCCAGCAGCTTCGACGGAGATACGCAGTATTTT	CASSFDGDTQYF
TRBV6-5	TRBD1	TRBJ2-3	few	TGTGCCAGCAATCTCGGACAGGCCATGGCAGATACGCAGTATTTT	CASNLGQAMADTQYF
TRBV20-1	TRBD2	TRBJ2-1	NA	TGCAGTGGTGGGACTAGCCATGAGCAGTTCTTC	CSGGTSHEQFF
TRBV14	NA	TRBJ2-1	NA	TGTGCCAGCAGCGACTTTCAGGCGGCGCCTAACAATGAGCAGTTCTTC	CASSDFQAAPNNEQFF
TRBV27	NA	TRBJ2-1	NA	TGTGCCAGCAGTTTAGTAGGGGAGGTTGAGCAGTTCTTC	CASSLVGEVEQFF
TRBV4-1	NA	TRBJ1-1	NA	TGCGCCAGCAGCCAAGGGGTAAAGACTGAAGCTTTCTTT	CASSQGVKTEAFF
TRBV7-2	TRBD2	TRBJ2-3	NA	TGTGCCAGCAGCTGGAGACTAGCGGGAGGAGCAGATACGCAGTATTTT	CASSWRLAGGADTQYF
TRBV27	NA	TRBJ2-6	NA	TGTGCCAGTTGGTCGATTGGGGCCAACGTCCTGACTTTC	CASWSIGANVLTF